This is a list of T cell receptor beta chains from one sample in a study of cytomegalovirus exposure and HLA in healthy donors. Libraries were prepared by immunoSEQ multiplex PCR; TCRdb keeps only in-frame clonotypes and omits some of them. The sample consists of some 150,000 clones, 80% to 90% of them appearing once. The sequenced material came from PBMCs. Every receptor here comes from a young woman in good health and CMV-seropositive. Each CDR3 is given with its conserved first and last residue. A D gene is named only where the DNA matches it firmly. The size of a clone is reported for some rows only, either as once, few or many, or as a class for expanded clones.

TRBD2 TRBJ2-1 - TRBV5-6 CAPATSGGNEQFF TGTGCCCCTGCGACTAGCGGGGGAAATGAGCAGTTCTTC
- TRBJ2-1 - TRBV29-1 CSVDALHNEQFF TGCAGCGTTGACGCGCTCCACAATGAGCAGTTCTTC
TRBD1 TRBJ1-5 - TRBV18 CASSPPSGGRNQPQHF TGTGCCAGCTCACCACCTTCAGGGGGACGCAATCAGCCCCAGCATTTT
TRBD2 TRBJ2-3 - TRBV7-3 CASSLLGGGGRDTQYF TGTGCCAGCAGCTTACTGGGCGGGGGGGGACGGGATACGCAGTATTTT
- TRBJ1-6 - TRBV19 CASSPVRAALHF TGTGCCAGTAGCCCAGTCAGGGCGGCCCTCCACTTT
- TRBJ1-1 once TRBV18 CASSPLPPFGVATEAFF TGTGCCAGCTCACCACTCCCGCCCTTCGGGGTCGCCACTGAAGCTTTCTTT
TRBD1 TRBJ1-5 once TRBV4-3 CASSSKTGHNQPQHF TGCGCCAGCAGCTCGAAGACAGGGCACAATCAGCCCCAGCATTTT
- TRBJ2-7 - TRBV7-2 CASSLGGLLYEQYF TGTGCCAGCAGCTTAGGGGGGCTCCTCTACGAGCAGTACTTC
TRBD1 TRBJ2-1 - TRBV5-4 CASSLTGGSRNEQFF TGTGCCAGCAGCTTGACAGGGGGCTCAAGAAATGAGCAGTTCTTC
- TRBJ1-4 - TRBV27 CASSLRLNEKLFF TGTGCCAGCAGTTTACGTCTTAATGAAAAACTGTTTTTT
TRBD1 TRBJ1-2 few TRBV5-1 CASSRTGGLDYGYTF TGCGCCAGCAGCAGGACAGGGGGGCTGGACTATGGCTACACCTTC
- TRBJ1-5 - TRBV10-3 CAISQGVLDQPQHF TGTGCCATATCTCAAGGGGTACTGGATCAGCCCCAGCATTTT
TRBD1 TRBJ1-5 - TRBV5-8 CASSLGQGDAQPQHF TGTGCCAGCAGCTTGGGACAGGGGGACGCTCAGCCCCAGCATTTT
- TRBJ1-1 - TRBV2 CASRKKVQGEAFF TGTGCCAGCAGGAAAAAGGTGCAGGGAGAAGCTTTCTTT
TRBD1 TRBJ1-1 - TRBV7-9 CASTFLRTGAEAFF TGTGCCAGCACCTTTTTACGGACAGGGGCTGAAGCTTTCTTT
TRBD1 TRBJ2-1 - TRBV5-1 CASSLGPGGNEQFF TGCGCCAGCAGCTTGGGGCCAGGGGGAAATGAGCAGTTCTTC
TRBD1 TRBJ1-2 - TRBV2 CASRGSGTAYGYTF TGTGCCAGCAGAGGATCCGGGACAGCATATGGCTACACCTTC
TRBD1 TRBJ2-1 - TRBV7-9 CASRGQGDLNEQFF TGTGCCAGCAGGGGACAGGGTGATTTGAATGAGCAGTTCTTC
- TRBJ2-1 few TRBV28 CASSLQQYNEQFF TGTGCCAGCAGTTTACAACAGTACAATGAGCAGTTCTTC
- TRBJ1-3 - TRBV5-6 CASSSLDSISGNTIYF TGTGCCAGCAGCTCTCTGGACAGCATCTCTGGAAACACCATATATTTT
- TRBJ1-1 - TRBV25-1 CASSEWGGGSTEAFF TGTGCCAGCAGTGAATGGGGGGGAGGGAGCACTGAAGCTTTCTTT
- TRBJ1-3 - TRBV27 CASRGRTANSGNTIYF TGTGCCAGCAGAGGGCGGACAGCTAACTCTGGAAACACCATATATTTT
- TRBJ1-1 once TRBV25-1 CASSEWGRTEAFF TGTGCCAGCAGTGAATGGGGGCGCACTGAAGCTTTCTTT
TRBD1 TRBJ1-2 - TRBV5-4 CASSRGQGGRSGYGYTF TGTGCCAGCAGCCGGGGACAGGGAGGCCGCAGCGGGTATGGCTACACCTTC
TRBD1 TRBJ1-4 once TRBV18 CASSRPGQDPVGLFF TGTGCCAGCTCACGGCCGGGACAGGACCCCGTGGGACTGTTTTTT
- TRBJ1-2 once TRBV4-3 CASSPVRGGQASYGYTF TGCGCCAGCAGCCCTGTTAGGGGAGGGCAGGCTAGCTATGGCTACACCTTC